This is a list of T cell receptor beta chains from one sample in a study of T cells in tumors after PD-1 blockade. Generated by immunoSEQ multiplex PCR, the TCRdb table keeps only in-frame clones and is missing some. The profile covers just under 20,000 clones, with over 75% appearing a single time and around 25% taken by the ten largest. This specimen consisted of PBMCs, obtained after anti-PD-1 therapy. Receptors originate from a human donor with advanced basal cell or squamous cell carcinoma (not recorded which). Each CDR3 is given with its conserved first and last residue. The D gene is left open where the match is weak. Clone size is shown for a subset of rows, as once, few, many or a class of expanded clone.

v_call: TRBV4-2
cdr3_length: 13
j_call: TRBJ1-5
d_call: NA
clone_size: NA
cdr3_aa: CASSQGGGQPQHF
cdr3_nt: TGTGCCAGCAGCCAAGGGGGGGGGCAGCCCCAGCATTTT

v_call: TRBV10-2
cdr3_length: 15
j_call: TRBJ2-5
d_call: NA
clone_size: NA
cdr3_aa: CASSVTGAADGTQYF
cdr3_nt: TGCGCCAGCAGTGTAACGGGGGCCGCGGACGGGACCCAGTACTTC

v_call: TRBV30
cdr3_length: 18
j_call: TRBJ1-1
d_call: NA
clone_size: NA
cdr3_aa: CAWSVLPIPRTTNTEAFF
cdr3_nt: TGTGCCTGGAGTGTACTCCCCATCCCTCGGACAACTAACACTGAAGCTTTCTTT

v_call: TRBV5-5
cdr3_length: 11
j_call: TRBJ2-7
d_call: NA
clone_size: NA
cdr3_aa: CASSLGYEQYF
cdr3_nt: TGTGCCAGCAGCTTGGGATACGAGCAGTACTTC

v_call: TRBV18
cdr3_length: 14
j_call: TRBJ1-2
d_call: NA
clone_size: NA
cdr3_aa: CASSSSSSNYGYTF
cdr3_nt: TGTGCCAGCTCCTCCTCCTCCTCTAACTATGGCTACACCTTC

v_call: TRBV28
cdr3_length: 16
j_call: TRBJ2-7
d_call: TRBD1
clone_size: NA
cdr3_aa: CASIADRDRGPYEQYF
cdr3_nt: TGTGCCAGCATCGCCGACCGGGACAGGGGGCCTTACGAGCAGTACTTC

v_call: TRBV5-1
cdr3_length: 15
j_call: TRBJ1-1
d_call: NA
clone_size: once
cdr3_aa: CASSLKAEITNEAFF
cdr3_nt: TGCGCCAGCAGCTTGAAGGCGGAAATCACTAATGAAGCTTTCTTT

v_call: TRBV2
cdr3_length: 16
j_call: TRBJ1-2
d_call: TRBD1
clone_size: NA
cdr3_aa: CASSVPSYRDRNGYTF
cdr3_nt: TGTGCCAGCAGTGTCCCATCGTACCGGGACAGGAATGGCTACACCTTC

v_call: TRBV6-5
cdr3_length: 13
j_call: TRBJ1-1
d_call: TRBD1
clone_size: NA
cdr3_aa: CASRPTGVGTAFF
cdr3_nt: TGTGCCAGCAGGCCCACAGGGGTTGGGACGGCTTTCTTT

v_call: TRBV13
cdr3_length: 17
j_call: TRBJ2-3
d_call: TRBD2
clone_size: NA
cdr3_aa: CASSLVTAGASTDTQYF
cdr3_nt: TGTGCCAGCAGCTTAGTGACAGCGGGGGCCAGCACAGATACGCAGTATTTT

v_call: TRBV28
cdr3_length: 16
j_call: TRBJ2-3
d_call: TRBD2
clone_size: NA
cdr3_aa: CASSYGLAGETDTQYF
cdr3_nt: TGTGCCAGCAGTTATGGACTAGCGGGGGAAACAGATACGCAGTATTTT

v_call: TRBV11-3
cdr3_length: 16
j_call: TRBJ2-7
d_call: TRBD1
clone_size: large
cdr3_aa: CASSLGLGTGYYEQYF
cdr3_nt: TGTGCCAGCAGCTTAGGTTTGGGGACAGGATACTACGAGCAGTACTTC

v_call: TRBV5-1
cdr3_length: 15
j_call: TRBJ2-3
d_call: NA
clone_size: NA
cdr3_aa: CASKGGDSRTDTQYF
cdr3_nt: TGCGCCAGCAAGGGCGGGGACTCGCGCACAGATACGCAGTATTTT

v_call: TRBV5-1
cdr3_length: 17
j_call: TRBJ2-3
d_call: TRBD2
clone_size: NA
cdr3_aa: CASSLVPSGGATDTQYF
cdr3_nt: TGCGCCAGCAGCTTGGTGCCTAGCGGGGGGGCCACAGATACGCAGTATTTT

v_call: TRBV28
cdr3_length: 18
j_call: TRBJ1-2
d_call: NA
clone_size: medium-sized
cdr3_aa: CASSLITVSGSLDYGYTF
cdr3_nt: TGTGCCAGCAGTTTAATTACGGTTTCCGGGAGCCTCGACTATGGCTACACCTTC

v_call: TRBV28
cdr3_length: 15
j_call: TRBJ1-6
d_call: NA
clone_size: NA
cdr3_aa: CASSFEGLGNSPLHF
cdr3_nt: TGTGCCAGCAGTTTCGAGGGGCTCGGTAATTCACCCCTCCACTTT

v_call: TRBV11-3
cdr3_length: 19
j_call: TRBJ2-3
d_call: NA
clone_size: NA
cdr3_aa: CASSFGRGQWTSRVDTQYF
cdr3_nt: TGTGCCAGCAGCTTCGGCAGGGGGCAGTGGACTAGCAGGGTGGATACGCAGTATTTT

v_call: TRBV12-3/TRBV12-4
cdr3_length: 13
j_call: TRBJ1-5
d_call: NA
clone_size: NA
cdr3_aa: CASSRNIGEPQHF
cdr3_nt: TGTGCCAGCAGTAGGAACATCGGAGAGCCCCAGCATTTT

v_call: TRBV28
cdr3_length: 14
j_call: TRBJ2-5
d_call: TRBD2
clone_size: medium-sized
cdr3_aa: CASSLLTSGETQYF
cdr3_nt: TGTGCCAGCAGTTTACTGACTAGCGGAGAGACCCAGTACTTC

v_call: TRBV14
cdr3_length: 13
j_call: TRBJ2-7
d_call: NA
clone_size: NA
cdr3_aa: CASSRRRAYEQYF
cdr3_nt: TGTGCCAGCAGCCGGAGACGGGCCTACGAGCAGTACTTC

v_call: TRBV19
cdr3_length: 12
j_call: TRBJ2-2
d_call: NA
clone_size: NA
cdr3_aa: CASSISAGELFF
cdr3_nt: TGTGCCAGTAGTATTAGTGCCGGGGAGCTGTTTTTT

v_call: TRBV2
cdr3_length: 14
j_call: TRBJ2-7
d_call: TRBD1
clone_size: NA
cdr3_aa: CASSQLGQTYEQYF
cdr3_nt: TGTGCCAGCAGTCAATTGGGACAGACCTACGAGCAGTACTTC

v_call: TRBV29-1
cdr3_length: 16
j_call: TRBJ1-4
d_call: NA
clone_size: NA
cdr3_aa: CSVESGGEGTNEKLFF
cdr3_nt: TGCAGCGTTGAATCTGGGGGCGAGGGGACTAATGAAAAACTGTTTTTT

v_call: TRBV7-2
cdr3_length: 15
j_call: TRBJ2-3
d_call: TRBD2
clone_size: NA
cdr3_aa: CASSLVGSGVDTQYF
cdr3_nt: TGTGCCAGCAGCTTAGTAGGTAGCGGGGTGGATACGCAGTATTTT

v_call: TRBV18
cdr3_length: 14
j_call: TRBJ2-5
d_call: TRBD1
clone_size: NA
cdr3_aa: CASSPTGRAETQYF
cdr3_nt: TGTGCCAGCTCACCGACAGGGCGGGCAGAGACCCAGTACTTC

v_call: TRBV12-1
cdr3_length: 15
j_call: TRBJ2-1
d_call: NA
clone_size: NA
cdr3_aa: CASSSGQGEYNEQFF
cdr3_nt: TGTGCCAGCAGCTCAGGACAGGGGGAGTACAATGAGCAGTTCTTC

v_call: TRBV19
cdr3_length: 15
j_call: TRBJ1-5
d_call: NA
clone_size: few
cdr3_aa: CASRPGTLSNQPQHF
cdr3_nt: TGTGCCAGTAGACCCGGGACACTTAGCAATCAGCCCCAGCATTTT

v_call: TRBV5-6
cdr3_length: 13
j_call: TRBJ1-2
d_call: TRBD1
clone_size: NA
cdr3_aa: CASSLTGVEGYTF
cdr3_nt: TGTGCCAGCAGCCTGACAGGGGTCGAAGGCTACACCTTC

v_call: TRBV7-7
cdr3_length: 16
j_call: TRBJ1-4
d_call: NA
clone_size: once
cdr3_aa: CASSLGLGSGNEKLFF
cdr3_nt: TGTGCCAGCAGCTTAGGGCTCGGCAGTGGGAATGAAAAACTGTTTTTT

v_call: TRBV11-3
cdr3_length: 13
j_call: TRBJ2-7
d_call: TRBD1
clone_size: NA
cdr3_aa: CASSSGQGGEQYF
cdr3_nt: TGTGCCAGCAGCTCGGGACAGGGGGGCGAGCAGTACTTC

v_call: TRBV3-1/TRBV3-2
cdr3_length: 15
j_call: TRBJ2-5
d_call: TRBD2
clone_size: NA
cdr3_aa: CASSQSSGGAETQYF
cdr3_nt: TGTGCCAGCAGCCAGTCTAGCGGGGGGGCAGAGACCCAGTACTTC

v_call: TRBV24-1
cdr3_length: 13
j_call: TRBJ2-5
d_call: NA
clone_size: NA
cdr3_aa: CATSDPGTSFQYF
cdr3_nt: TGTGCCACCAGTGACCCTGGAACGTCGTTCCAGTACTTC

v_call: TRBV5-8
cdr3_length: 15
j_call: TRBJ2-3
d_call: TRBD2
clone_size: NA
cdr3_aa: CASSLGLAGGDTQYF
cdr3_nt: TGTGCCAGCAGCTTGGGTCTAGCGGGAGGAGATACGCAGTATTTT

v_call: TRBV19
cdr3_length: 16
j_call: TRBJ2-2
d_call: TRBD2
clone_size: NA
cdr3_aa: CASSRGLAVNTGELFF
cdr3_nt: TGTGCCAGTAGTAGAGGACTAGCGGTAAACACCGGGGAGCTGTTTTTT

v_call: TRBV5-8
cdr3_length: 15
j_call: TRBJ2-7
d_call: TRBD1
clone_size: NA
cdr3_aa: CASSATGQGANEQYF
cdr3_nt: TGTGCCAGCAGCGCAACTGGACAGGGGGCAAACGAGCAGTACTTC

v_call: TRBV4-2
cdr3_length: 15
j_call: TRBJ2-1
d_call: NA
clone_size: NA
cdr3_aa: CASSQSGGAGNEQFF
cdr3_nt: TGTGCCAGCAGCCAATCAGGCGGGGCCGGCAATGAGCAGTTCTTC

v_call: TRBV7-2
cdr3_length: 15
j_call: TRBJ2-1
d_call: TRBD1
clone_size: NA
cdr3_aa: CASSLIAGGRFEQFF
cdr3_nt: TGTGCCAGCAGCTTAATCGCAGGGGGCCGATTTGAGCAGTTCTTC

v_call: TRBV20-1
cdr3_length: 11
j_call: TRBJ1-3
d_call: NA
clone_size: NA
cdr3_aa: CSVSPGNTIYF
cdr3_nt: TGCAGTGTGTCCCCGGGAAACACCATATATTTT

v_call: TRBV27
cdr3_length: 13
j_call: TRBJ2-1
d_call: NA
clone_size: NA
cdr3_aa: CASSSAMGGAQFF
cdr3_nt: TGTGCCAGCAGTTCCGCCATGGGGGGGGCGCAGTTCTTC

v_call: TRBV9
cdr3_length: 14
j_call: TRBJ2-7
d_call: NA
clone_size: medium-sized
cdr3_aa: CASSAINRGGEQYF
cdr3_nt: TGTGCCAGCAGCGCCATTAACAGGGGAGGCGAGCAGTACTTC

v_call: TRBV18
cdr3_length: 14
j_call: TRBJ2-3
d_call: NA
clone_size: NA
cdr3_aa: CASSPLSAGDTQYF
cdr3_nt: TGTGCCAGCTCACCACTTTCTGCGGGGGATACGCAGTATTTT

v_call: TRBV10-3
cdr3_length: 15
j_call: TRBJ2-1
d_call: NA
clone_size: few
cdr3_aa: CAISESREYINEQFF
cdr3_nt: TGTGCCATCAGTGAGTCGAGGGAGTACATCAATGAGCAGTTCTTC

v_call: TRBV19
cdr3_length: 15
j_call: TRBJ2-3
d_call: NA
clone_size: NA
cdr3_aa: CASSGGGLRLDTQYF
cdr3_nt: TGTGCCAGTAGTGGCGGCGGACTGCGCTTGGATACGCAGTATTTT

v_call: TRBV27
cdr3_length: 13
j_call: TRBJ1-1
d_call: TRBD1
clone_size: once
cdr3_aa: CASSGGQGTEAFF
cdr3_nt: TGTGCCAGCAGTGGGGGACAGGGCACTGAAGCTTTCTTT

v_call: TRBV5-1
cdr3_length: 14
j_call: TRBJ1-4
d_call: TRBD1
clone_size: NA
cdr3_aa: CASSLGQGKEKLFF
cdr3_nt: TGCGCCAGCAGCTTGGGACAGGGGAAAGAAAAACTGTTTTTT

v_call: TRBV7-9
cdr3_length: 15
j_call: TRBJ2-1
d_call: TRBD1
clone_size: large
cdr3_aa: CASSPKDREYNEQFF
cdr3_nt: TGTGCCAGCAGCCCAAAGGACAGGGAATACAATGAGCAGTTCTTC